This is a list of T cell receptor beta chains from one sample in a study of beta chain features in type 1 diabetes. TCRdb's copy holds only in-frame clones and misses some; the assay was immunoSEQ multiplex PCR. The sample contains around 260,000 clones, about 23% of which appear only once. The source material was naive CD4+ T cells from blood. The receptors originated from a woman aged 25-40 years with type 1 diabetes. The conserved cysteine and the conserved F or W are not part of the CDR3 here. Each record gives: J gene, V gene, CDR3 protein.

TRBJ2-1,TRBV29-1,SVGRRLAGAWEQF
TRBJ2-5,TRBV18,ASSPRLSQETQY
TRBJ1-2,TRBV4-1,ASSHWRTANYGYT
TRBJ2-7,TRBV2,ASRAGYEQY
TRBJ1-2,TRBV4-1,ASSQGAIYGYT
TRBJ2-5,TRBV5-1,ASSVGASGRAGETQY
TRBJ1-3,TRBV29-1,SVVPIEAGNTIY
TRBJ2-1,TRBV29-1,SVGRQGAGQF
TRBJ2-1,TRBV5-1,ASSLEGQGHEQF
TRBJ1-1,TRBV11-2,ASSRGLGNTEAF
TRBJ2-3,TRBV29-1,SVSRLAESTDTQY
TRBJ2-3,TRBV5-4,ASSSKREKTDTQY
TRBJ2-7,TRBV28,ASRTGQGYEQY
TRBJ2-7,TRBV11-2,ASSLGDSREQY
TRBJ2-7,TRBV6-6,ASSFGPGYNYEQY
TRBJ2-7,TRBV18,ASSPRDFSAEQY
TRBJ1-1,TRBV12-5,ASGRGTNTEAF
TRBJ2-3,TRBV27,ASSTRLAGGPGPTDTQY
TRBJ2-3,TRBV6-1,ASSIQEALADTQY
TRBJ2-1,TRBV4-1,ASSRGLASEQF
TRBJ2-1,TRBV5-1,ASSFLGIGEQF
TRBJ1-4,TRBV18,ASSPPSTGKYEKLF
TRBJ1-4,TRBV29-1,SVGGTFREKLF
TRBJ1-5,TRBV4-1,ASSQSWLGNQPQH
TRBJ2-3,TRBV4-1,ASRSEPPGTSYLTDTQY
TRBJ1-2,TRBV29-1,SVLPGQGSLYGYT
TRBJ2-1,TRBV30,AWASGRYNEQF
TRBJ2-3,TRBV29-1,SAGTSGTDTQY
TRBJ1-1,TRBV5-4,ASSQGVVRKNTEAF
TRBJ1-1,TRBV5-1,ASSSLRQGDTEAF
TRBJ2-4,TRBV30,AWSVMRTRGPIAKNIQY
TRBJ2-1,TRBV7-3,ASSLAAGYYNEQF
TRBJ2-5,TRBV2,APWGQSQETQY
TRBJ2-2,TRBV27,ASSPAAGAGTGELF
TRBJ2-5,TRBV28,ASSSPGAVQQETQY
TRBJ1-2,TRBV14,ASSPGSRGYT
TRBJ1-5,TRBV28,ASSLPDYQPQH
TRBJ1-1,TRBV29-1,SVAGTEASEAF
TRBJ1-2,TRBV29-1,SVEAARDRAYGYT
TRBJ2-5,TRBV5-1,ASRETEETQY
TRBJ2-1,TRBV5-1,ASSLGGLGPVDEQF
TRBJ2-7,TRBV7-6,ASSPIAGALSREQY
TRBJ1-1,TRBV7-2,ASSGQAASYMNTEAF
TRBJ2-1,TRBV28,ASSYGGAGGNEQF
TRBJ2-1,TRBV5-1,ASSRDRGRRDNEQF
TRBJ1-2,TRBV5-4,ASSVAENGYT
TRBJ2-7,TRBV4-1,ASSPAVGSSYEQY
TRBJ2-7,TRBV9,ASSPAAGSDHEQY
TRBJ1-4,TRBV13,ASSLRFEKLF
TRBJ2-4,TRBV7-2,ASSYKLSGGTKNIQY
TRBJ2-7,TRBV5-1,ASSLFEGEQY
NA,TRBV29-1,SVERDNYEQY